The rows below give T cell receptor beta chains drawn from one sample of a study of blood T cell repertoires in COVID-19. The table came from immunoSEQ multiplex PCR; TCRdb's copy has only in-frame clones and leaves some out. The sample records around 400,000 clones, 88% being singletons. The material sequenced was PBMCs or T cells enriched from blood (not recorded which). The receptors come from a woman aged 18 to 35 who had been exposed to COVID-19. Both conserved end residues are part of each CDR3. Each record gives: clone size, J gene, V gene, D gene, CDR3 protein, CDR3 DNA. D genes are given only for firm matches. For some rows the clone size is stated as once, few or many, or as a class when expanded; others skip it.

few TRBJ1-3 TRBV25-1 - CASSDARTHGNTIYF TGTGCCAGCAGTGACGCGCGGACACACGGAAACACCATATATTTT
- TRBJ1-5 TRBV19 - CASRRMGQPYSNQPQHF TGTGCCAGTAGACGTATGGGCCAGCCCTATAGCAATCAGCCCCAGCATTTT
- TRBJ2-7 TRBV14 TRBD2 CASSQGASGSLYEQYF TGTGCCAGCAGCCAAGGGGCTAGCGGGAGTCTGTACGAGCAGTACTTC
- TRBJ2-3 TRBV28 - CASKSAEKRSDTQYF TGTGCCAGCAAAAGCGCCGAAAAACGATCGGATACGCAGTATTTT
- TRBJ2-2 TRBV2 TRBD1 CASSPLGLRQGSGELFF TGTGCCAGCAGCCCCCTGGGGCTGAGACAGGGCTCCGGGGAGCTGTTTTTT
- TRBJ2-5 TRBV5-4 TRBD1 CASSLAQGAMETQYF TGTGCCAGCAGCTTGGCCCAGGGGGCTATGGAGACCCAGTACTTC
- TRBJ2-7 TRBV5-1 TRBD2 CASSLGYSGGNSYEQYF TGCGCCAGCAGCTTGGGGTATAGCGGGGGCAACTCCTACGAGCAGTACTTC
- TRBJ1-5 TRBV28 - CASSSSGGLDPELGPYSNQPQHF TGTGCCAGCAGTTCGTCGGGGGGCCTTGACCCCGAACTGGGGCCTTATAGCAATCAGCCCCAGCATTTT
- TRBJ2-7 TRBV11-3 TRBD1 CASSLGLTGGSQYEQYF TGTGCCAGCAGCTTGGGTCTGACAGGGGGCAGCCAGTACGAGCAGTACTTC
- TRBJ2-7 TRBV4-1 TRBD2 CASSQDEETSGTFSYEQYF TGCGCCAGCAGCCAAGATGAGGAGACTAGCGGGACCTTCTCCTACGAGCAGTACTTC
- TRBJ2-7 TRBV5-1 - CASTGGPYEQYF TGCGCCAGCACCGGGGGTCCCTACGAGCAGTACTTC
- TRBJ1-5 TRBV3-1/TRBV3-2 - CASSPRSYTGNQPQHF TGTGCCAGCAGCCCACGCTCTTATACAGGGAATCAGCCCCAGCATTTT
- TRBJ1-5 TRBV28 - CASTSGNQPQHF TGTGCCAGCACCTCGGGCAATCAGCCCCAGCATTTT
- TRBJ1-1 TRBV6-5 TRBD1 CASSTLGTGNTEAFF TGTGCCAGCAGTACCTTGGGGACAGGGAACACTGAAGCTTTCTTT
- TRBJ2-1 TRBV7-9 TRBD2 CASSLAGLAGAGNEQFF TGTGCCAGCAGCTTGGCGGGACTAGCGGGAGCAGGCAATGAGCAGTTCTTC
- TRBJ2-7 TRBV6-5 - CASRWTYYEQYF TGTGCCAGCAGGTGGACTTACTACGAGCAGTACTTC
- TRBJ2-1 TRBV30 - CAQQDYNEQFF TGTGCCCAACAGGACTACAATGAGCAGTTCTTC
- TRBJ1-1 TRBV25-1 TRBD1 CASRGQANTEAFF TGTGCCAGCAGGGGACAGGCGAACACTGAAGCTTTCTTT
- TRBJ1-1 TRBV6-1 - CASSDGMMGAFF TGTGCCAGCAGTGACGGGATGATGGGAGCTTTCTTT
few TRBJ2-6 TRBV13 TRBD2 CASSSKETLTGEGYSGANVLTF TGTGCCAGCAGCTCCAAGGAAACCCTCACCGGGGAGGGATACTCTGGGGCCAACGTCCTGACTTTC
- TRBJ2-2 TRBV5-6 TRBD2 CASSLLAGATGELFF TGTGCCAGCAGCCTACTAGCGGGAGCGACCGGGGAGCTGTTTTTT
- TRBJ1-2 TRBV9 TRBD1 CASSVAQGPLEDGYTF TGTGCCAGCAGCGTCGCACAGGGGCCTCTGGAGGATGGCTACACCTTC
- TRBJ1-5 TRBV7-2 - CASSLVAGFSNQPQHF TGTGCCAGCAGCTTAGTCGCGGGATTCAGCAATCAGCCCCAGCATTTT
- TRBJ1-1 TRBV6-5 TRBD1 CASISRGQNTEAFF TGTGCCAGCATATCCAGGGGGCAGAACACTGAAGCTTTCTTT
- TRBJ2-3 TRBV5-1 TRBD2 CASSIPSGGADTQYF TGCGCCAGCAGCATACCTAGCGGGGGCGCAGATACGCAGTATTTT
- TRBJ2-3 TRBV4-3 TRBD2 CASSQVSGATDTQYF TGCGCCAGCAGCCAGGTTAGCGGGGCCACAGATACGCAGTATTTT
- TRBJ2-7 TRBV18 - CASSPRTGIYEQYF TGTGCCAGCTCACCACGCACAGGGATCTACGAGCAGTACTTC
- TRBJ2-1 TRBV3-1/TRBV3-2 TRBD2 CASSEGRLAGDPYNEQFF TGTGCCAGCAGCGAAGGGCGACTAGCGGGAGACCCCTACAATGAGCAGTTCTTC
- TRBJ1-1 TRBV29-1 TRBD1 CSVEGQGTEAFF TGCAGCGTTGAAGGACAGGGCACTGAAGCTTTCTTT
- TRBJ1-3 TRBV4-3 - CASSQAFGVLSGNTIYF TGCGCCAGCAGCCAAGCATTCGGTGTCCTCTCTGGAAACACCATATATTTT
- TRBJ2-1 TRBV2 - CASRTAGAPEQFF TGTGCCAGCAGGACGGCGGGGGCCCCCGAGCAGTTCTTC
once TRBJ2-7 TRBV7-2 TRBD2 CASSLAGGPNEQYF TGTGCCAGCAGCTTAGCGGGAGGGCCAAACGAGCAGTACTTC
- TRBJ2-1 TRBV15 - CATSRDSRGAPSYNEQFF TGTGCCACCAGCAGAGACTCCCGGGGGGCCCCCTCCTACAATGAGCAGTTCTTC
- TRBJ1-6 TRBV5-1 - CASSLVQADSPLHF TGCGCCAGCAGCTTGGTACAGGCTGATTCACCCCTCCACTTT
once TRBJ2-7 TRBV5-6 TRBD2 CASTLRGAGGSYEQYF TGTGCCAGCACACTCCGGGGGGCGGGAGGCTCTTACGAGCAGTACTTC
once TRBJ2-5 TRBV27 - CASSLMAQQETQYF TGTGCCAGCAGTTTAATGGCCCAACAAGAGACCCAGTACTTC
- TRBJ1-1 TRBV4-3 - CASSQESWSYTEAFF TGCGCCAGCAGCCAAGAAAGCTGGTCCTACACTGAAGCTTTCTTT
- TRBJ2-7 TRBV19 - CASSMFYSPYEQYF TGTGCCAGTAGTATGTTCTACAGTCCCTACGAGCAGTACTTC
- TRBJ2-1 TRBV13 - CASSWVGADTNEQFF TGTGCCAGCAGCTGGGTGGGGGCCGATACCAATGAGCAGTTCTTC
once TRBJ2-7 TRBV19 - CASSRLSGLDEDEQYF TGTGCCAGTAGCCGCCTTAGCGGCCTCGATGAGGACGAGCAGTACTTC
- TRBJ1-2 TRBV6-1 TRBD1 CASSDAGTGDWGYTF TGTGCCAGCAGTGACGCCGGGACAGGGGATTGGGGCTACACCTTC
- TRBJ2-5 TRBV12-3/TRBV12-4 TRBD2 CASSGTRRETQYF TGTGCCAGCAGTGGGACTAGACGAGAGACCCAGTACTTC
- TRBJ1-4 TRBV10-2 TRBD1 CATGDGTVNEKLFF TGCGCCACGGGGGACGGGACAGTAAATGAAAAACTGTTTTTT
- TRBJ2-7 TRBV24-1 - CATSDSGQKSYEQYF TGTGCCACCAGTGACTCCGGACAGAAGAGCTACGAGCAGTACTTC
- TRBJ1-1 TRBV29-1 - CSVQDSLNTEAFF TGCAGCGTCCAAGACAGTCTGAACACTGAAGCTTTCTTT
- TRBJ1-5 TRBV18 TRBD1 CASSLQGMDQPQHF TGTGCCAGCTCACTACAGGGGATGGATCAGCCCCAGCATTTT
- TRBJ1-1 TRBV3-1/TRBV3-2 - CASSQGQVNTEAFF TGTGCCAGCAGCCAGGGTCAGGTGAACACTGAAGCTTTCTTT
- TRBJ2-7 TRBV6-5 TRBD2 CASSRTSVGYEQYF TGTGCCAGCAGTAGGACTAGCGTTGGCTACGAGCAGTACTTC
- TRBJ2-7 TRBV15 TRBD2 CATSRAAGGTLYEQYF TGTGCCACCAGCAGAGCAGCGGGAGGAACACTCTACGAGCAGTACTTC